This T cell receptor (beta chain) appears in the sequencing data of a study of cytomegalovirus exposure and HLA in healthy donors. Nominally healthy donors provided the samples, though records likely missed some immune exposures. Whole-study findings and limits: The authors assumed roughly uniform sequencing depth across donors for presence/absence analyses. The analysis excluded some indistinguishable V segments, including TRBV6-2 and TRBV6-3. Most TCR sequences showed up rarely, but some public TCRs showed up in many donors.

As for this clone: Its antigen is unknown.

In the PCR, 60 Vbeta and 13 Jbeta primers were used. Profiled with immunoSEQ multiplex PCR; TCRdb holds only in-frame clones, not every one. The sample consists of fewer than 200,000 clones, roughly three quarters of them appearing once. Germline trimming cut 6 bases from V and 4 bases from J; bases unmatched to any gene: 7. CDR3 length equals 15 residues. Germline V CDR1 and CDR2: SEHNR, FQNEAQ (reference sequence). This receptor was identified in a man in his forties in good health and CMV-seropositive. Sequenced input: PBMCs. The gene calls are TRBV7-9 and TRBJ2-2; TRBD1 agrees at 8 bases. The CDR3: CASSPRGLGTGELFF. The DNA of the CDR3 is TGTGCCAGCAGTCCCAGGGGGCTTGGCACCGGGGAGCTGTTTTTT. Variable domain in full (rest from reference TRBV7-9 and TRBJ2-2): DTGVSQNPRHKITKRGQNVTFRCDPISEHNRLYWYRQTLGQGPEFLTYFQNEAQLEKSRLLSDRFSAERPKGSFSTLEIQRTEQGDSAMYLCASSPRGLGTGELFFGEGSRLTVL.